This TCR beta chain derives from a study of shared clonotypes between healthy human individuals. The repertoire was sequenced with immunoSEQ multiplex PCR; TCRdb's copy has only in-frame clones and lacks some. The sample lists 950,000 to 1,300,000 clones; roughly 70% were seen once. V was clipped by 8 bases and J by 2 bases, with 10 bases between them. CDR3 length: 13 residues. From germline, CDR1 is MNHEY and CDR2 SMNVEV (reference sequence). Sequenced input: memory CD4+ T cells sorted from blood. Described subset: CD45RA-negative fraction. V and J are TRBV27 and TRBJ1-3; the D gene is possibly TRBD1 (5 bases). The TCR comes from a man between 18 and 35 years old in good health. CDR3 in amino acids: CASGGIPGNTIYF. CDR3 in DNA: TGTGCCAGCGGGGGGATTCCTGGAAACACCATATATTTT.